The source of this TCR beta chain is a study of breast tumors, draining lymph nodes, adjacent tissues. Per the germline V gene, CDR1 is SGHRS and CDR2 is YFSETQ. The germline V and J ends were trimmed by 1 base and 1 base, with 5 bases remaining between them. The CDR3 consists of 13 residues. About this clonotype itself: Its antigen is unidentified.

Samples came from axillary lymph nodes draining the breast cancer. Study-wide results and limits: Luminal-like breast cancer showed significantly higher tumor–nontumor repertoire similarity than basal-like.

TCRdb used MiXCR to reprocess the multiplex PCR reads, holding one entry per CDR3 protein. Of 290,000 or so distinct CDR3 sequences in the sample, roughly 30% were seen once. The sample consisted of axillary lymph node tissue. J is TRBJ1-1 and V is TRBV5-1; D remains unclear. This TCR was recovered from a female donor with breast cancer. Some clones in this sample may be carry-over from other donors' samples. The CDR3 region is CASSLLRNTEAFF. CDR3 nucleotides: TGCGCCAGCAGCTTGCTTAGGAACACTGAAGCTTTCTTT.